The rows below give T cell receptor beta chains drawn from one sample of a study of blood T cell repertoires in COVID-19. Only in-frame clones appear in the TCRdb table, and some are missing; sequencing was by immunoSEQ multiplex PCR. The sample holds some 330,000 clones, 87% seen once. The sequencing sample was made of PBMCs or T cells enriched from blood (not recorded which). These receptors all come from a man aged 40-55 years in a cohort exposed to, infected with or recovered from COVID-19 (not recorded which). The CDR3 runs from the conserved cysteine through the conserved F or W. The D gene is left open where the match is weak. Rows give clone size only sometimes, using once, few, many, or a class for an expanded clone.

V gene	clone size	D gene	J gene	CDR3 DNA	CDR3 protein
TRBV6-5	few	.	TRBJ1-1	TGTGCCAGCAGTTACTCGGGAGGGAGGATCACTGAAGCTTTCTTT	CASSYSGGRITEAFF
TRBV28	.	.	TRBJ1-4	TGTGCCAGCAGTTTGGGGGGTAGCCGTGAAAAACTGTTTTTT	CASSLGGSREKLFF
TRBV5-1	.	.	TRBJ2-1	TGCGCCAGCAGCTTGGGTTCCAACAATGAGCAGTTCTTC	CASSLGSNNEQFF
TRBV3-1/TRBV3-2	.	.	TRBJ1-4	TGTGCCAGCAGCCAAGCGGGGATTGGTGGGACTAATGAAAAACTGTTTTTT	CASSQAGIGGTNEKLFF
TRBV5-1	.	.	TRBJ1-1	TGCGCCAGCAGCGGAGCAAGGAACACTGAAGCTTTCTTT	CASSGARNTEAFF
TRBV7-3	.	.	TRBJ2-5	TGTGCCAGCAGCTTAACATCGGGATCTGGCGAGACCCAGTACTTC	CASSLTSGSGETQYF
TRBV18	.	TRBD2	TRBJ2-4	TGTGCCAGCTCACCTTGGACTAGCGATACCAAAAACATTCAGTACTTC	CASSPWTSDTKNIQYF
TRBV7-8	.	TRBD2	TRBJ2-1	TGTGCCAGCAGCTTAAGCGGGATCAGCTCCTACAATGAGCAGTTCTTC	CASSLSGISSYNEQFF
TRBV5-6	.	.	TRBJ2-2	TGTGCCAGCAGCTATCCGGACAGCAGCACCGGGGAGCTGTTTTTT	CASSYPDSSTGELFF
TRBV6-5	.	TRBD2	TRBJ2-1	TGTGCCAGTAAACTAGCGGGAGGATCCTACAATGAGCAGTTCTTC	CASKLAGGSYNEQFF
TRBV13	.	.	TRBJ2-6	TGTGCCAGCAGCTTAGGTTACAGGGAATCTGGGGCCAACGTCCTGACTTTC	CASSLGYRESGANVLTF
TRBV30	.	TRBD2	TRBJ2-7	TGTGCCTGGAGTGTTCCCGGGAGGGCCGGGGGGCAGTACTTC	CAWSVPGRAGGQYF
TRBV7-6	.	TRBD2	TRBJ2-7	TGTGCCAGCAGCCGGGGGGAATCCGGCTTCGAGCAGTACTTC	CASSRGESGFEQYF
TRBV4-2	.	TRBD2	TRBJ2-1	TGTGCCAGCAGCCAAGGTAGCGGGATCGACAATGAGCAGTTCTTC	CASSQGSGIDNEQFF
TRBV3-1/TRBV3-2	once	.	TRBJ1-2	TGTGCCAGCAGCCCCGAAAGTTATAGGGGGAGAAGCTACACCTTC	CASSPESYRGRSYTF
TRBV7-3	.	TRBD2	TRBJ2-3	TGTGCCAGCAGCCCGGGACTAGCGGACACAGATACGCAGTATTTT	CASSPGLADTDTQYF
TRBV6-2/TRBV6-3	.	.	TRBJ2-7	TGTGCCAGCAGCCGAACCCCCGACAGCAACTACGAGCAGTACTTC	CASSRTPDSNYEQYF
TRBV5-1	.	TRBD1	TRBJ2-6	TGCGCCAGCAGTATCACCCCCGGGACAGGGTACTCTGGGGCCAACGTCCTGACTTTC	CASSITPGTGYSGANVLTF
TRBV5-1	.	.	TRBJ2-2	TGCGCCAGCAGCCCCGGACTCCCGAACACCGGGGAGCTGTTTTTT	CASSPGLPNTGELFF
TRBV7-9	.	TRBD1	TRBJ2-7	TGTGCCAGCAGCCCACCTGGGGACAGGGGGTACGAGCAGTACTTC	CASSPPGDRGYEQYF
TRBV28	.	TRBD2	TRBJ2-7	TGTGCCAGTGCCGGGACTATGTCCTACGAGCAGTACTTC	CASAGTMSYEQYF
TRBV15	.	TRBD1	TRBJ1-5	TGTGCCACCAGCAGATCCCCCGGACAGGGTGGCAATCAGCCCCAGCATTTT	CATSRSPGQGGNQPQHF
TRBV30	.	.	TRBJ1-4	TGTGCCTGGAGTCGAGATGCAACTAATGAAAAACTGTTTTTT	CAWSRDATNEKLFF
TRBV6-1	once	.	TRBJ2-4	TGTGCCAGCAGTGAAGAAAGAAGGAGCGACTTC	CASSEERRSDF
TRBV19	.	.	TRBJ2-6	TGTGCCAGTGGCCCGGGGAGCTCTGGGGCCAACGTCCTGACTTTC	CASGPGSSGANVLTF
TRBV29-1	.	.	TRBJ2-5	TGCAGCGTAGGACGACAGATCCAAGAGACCCAGTACTTC	CSVGRQIQETQYF
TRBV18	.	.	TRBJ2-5	TGTGCCAGCTCACCACCGAACAGGGTGGATAGGGAGACCCAGTACTTC	CASSPPNRVDRETQYF
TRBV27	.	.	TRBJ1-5	TGTGCCAGCAGTTTCACGGGTCGGCAGCCCCAGCATTTT	CASSFTGRQPQHF
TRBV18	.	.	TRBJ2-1	TGTGCCAGCTCACGGCTAGGGGGGGCGCTTGAAGGAATTAATGAGCAGTTCTTC	CASSRLGGALEGINEQFF
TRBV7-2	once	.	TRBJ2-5	TGTGCCAGCAGCTTAGTCATCGGGTCGACTGCGGCGACCCAGTACTTC	CASSLVIGSTAATQYF
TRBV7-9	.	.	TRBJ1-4	TGTGCCACCCAACCTTATCGAGACGGGTTTAATGAAAAACTGTTTTTT	CATQPYRDGFNEKLFF
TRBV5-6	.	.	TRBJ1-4	TGTGCCAGCAGCTTCGGGGTGACTCTTGAAAAACTGTTTTTT	CASSFGVTLEKLFF
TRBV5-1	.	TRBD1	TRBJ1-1	TGCGCCAGCAGCTTACAGGGGTGGGTGAACACTGAAGCTTTCTTT	CASSLQGWVNTEAFF
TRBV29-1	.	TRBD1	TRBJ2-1	TGCAGCGCCTACGGAGGACAGGGAGTTTACAATGAGCAGTTCTTC	CSAYGGQGVYNEQFF
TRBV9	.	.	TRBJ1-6	TGTGCCAGCAGTGGGGAGGGTTCACCCCTCCACTTT	CASSGEGSPLHF
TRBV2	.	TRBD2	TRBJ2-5	TGTGCCAGCACCCCCCAACCTGGAGCGGGAGGGACGTACCAAGAGACCCAGTACTTC	CASTPQPGAGGTYQETQYF
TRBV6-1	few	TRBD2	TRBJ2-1	TGTGCCAGCAGTGATTTGGCGGGAGGCAATGAGCAGTTCTTC	CASSDLAGGNEQFF
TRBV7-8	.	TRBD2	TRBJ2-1	TGTGCCAGCAGCTTGGAGGGTTACGGACTAGCGGGGTACAATGAGCAGTTCTTC	CASSLEGYGLAGYNEQFF
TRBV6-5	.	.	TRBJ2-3	TGTGCCAGCAGTCCTCGGGGTAGCACAGATACGCAGTATTTT	CASSPRGSTDTQYF